This paragraph reports one TCR beta chain. This record comes from a study of blood T cell repertoires in COVID-19. Per the authors' pipeline: Nucleated cell counts were estimated from reference gene primer amplification. Here immunoSEQ multiplex PCR was the method, and the copy in TCRdb shows in-frame clones only, minus some. V and J calls and clone size come straight from that table; D and trimming were deduced from the DNA. The repertoire holds 250,000 to 300,000 clones, with 90% as singletons. Deletions cut 4 bases from V and 8 bases from J, with 12 bases between. The germline V gene encodes CDR1 LGHNA and CDR2 YSLEER. This CDR3 has 14 residues.

The sample was peripheral blood. The origin of this receptor is a woman in her sixties or seventies with COVID-19, enrolled during active disease. The chain links TRBV4-3 to TRBJ1-6; D gene ambiguous. The CDR3 coding sequence is TGCGCCAGCAGCCGGGTCAGCGTAGATTCACCCCTCCACTTT. Its translation: CASSRVSVDSPLHF.